Following are 2 T cell receptor beta chains from one sample sequenced in a study of T cells in localized non-small cell lung cancer. TCRdb's copy holds only in-frame clones and misses some; the assay was immunoSEQ multiplex PCR. Of fewer than 95,000 clones listed, approximately 91% are singletons. The sequenced sample was PBMCs, obtained before any cancer treatment. The receptors stem from a woman between 35 and 75 years old with stage II squamous cell lung carcinoma.

CDR3: CSAAERGGTDTQYF. The CDR3 nucleotides read TGCAGCGCCGCGGAGCGGGGAGGCACAGATACGCAGTATTTT. The V call is TRBV29-1, the J call TRBJ2-3; 7 nucleotides line up with TRBD2. The V segment lost 7 bases and the J segment 1 base; nucleotides outside the gene matches: 8. CDR1 is SQVTM and CDR2 is ANQGSEA in the germline V gene. There are 14 residues in the CDR3.

The V call is TRBV6-5, the J call TRBJ2-6; the D call may be TRBD1 or TRBD2 (5 bases each). The CDR3 contains 14 residues. Germline CDR1 MNHEY, CDR2 SVGAGI. V lost 3 bases and J lost 8, with 11 bases in between. This CDR3 reads CASSYSGPPNVLTF. The CDR3, as DNA: TGTGCCAGCAGTTATTCGGGACCCCCCAACGTCCTGACTTTC.